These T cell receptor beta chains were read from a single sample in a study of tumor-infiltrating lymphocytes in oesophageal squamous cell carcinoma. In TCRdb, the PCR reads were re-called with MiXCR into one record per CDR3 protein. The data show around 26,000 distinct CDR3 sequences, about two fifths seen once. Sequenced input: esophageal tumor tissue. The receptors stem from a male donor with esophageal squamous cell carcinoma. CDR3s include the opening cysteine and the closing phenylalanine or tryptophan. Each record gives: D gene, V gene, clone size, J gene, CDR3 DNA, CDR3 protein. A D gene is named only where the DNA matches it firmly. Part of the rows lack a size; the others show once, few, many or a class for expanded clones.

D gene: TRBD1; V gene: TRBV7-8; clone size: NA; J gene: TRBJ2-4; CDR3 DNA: TGTGCCAGCAGCTTAGATAGCGGACAGGGCCCGTACATTCAGTACTTC; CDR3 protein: CASSLDSGQGPYIQYF
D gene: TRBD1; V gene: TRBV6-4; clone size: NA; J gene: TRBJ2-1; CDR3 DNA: TGTGCCAGCAGTGACGAAAGGCGACAGGGCTCCTACAATGAGCAGTTCTTC; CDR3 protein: CASSDERRQGSYNEQFF
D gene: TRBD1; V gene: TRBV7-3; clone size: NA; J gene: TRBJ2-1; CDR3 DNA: TGTGCCAGCAGCTTATGGGCAGGGGGTTACAATGAGCAGTTCTTC; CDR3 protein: CASSLWAGGYNEQFF
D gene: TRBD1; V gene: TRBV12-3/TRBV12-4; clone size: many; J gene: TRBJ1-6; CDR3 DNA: TGTGCCAGCAGTTCTAATACAGGGGGTATGGGGCCCCTCCACTTT; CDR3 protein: CASSSNTGGMGPLHF
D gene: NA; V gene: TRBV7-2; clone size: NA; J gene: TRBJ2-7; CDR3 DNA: TGTGCCAGCAGCGCGCAGGGGGGCGTCGAGCAGTACTTC; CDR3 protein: CASSAQGGVEQYF
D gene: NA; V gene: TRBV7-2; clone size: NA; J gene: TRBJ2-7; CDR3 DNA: TGTGCCAGCAGCTTAGCGGGTGAGGCCTACGAGCAGTACTTC; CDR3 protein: CASSLAGEAYEQYF
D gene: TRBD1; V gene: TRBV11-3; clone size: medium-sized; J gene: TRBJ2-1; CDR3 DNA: TGTGCCAGCAGCTTACTGACAGGGAGTCAAACTGAGCAGTTCTTC; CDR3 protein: CASSLLTGSQTEQFF
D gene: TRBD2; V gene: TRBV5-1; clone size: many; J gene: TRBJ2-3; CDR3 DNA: TGCGCCAGCCGAGGGACTATTTCAGATACGCAGTATTTT; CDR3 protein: CASRGTISDTQYF
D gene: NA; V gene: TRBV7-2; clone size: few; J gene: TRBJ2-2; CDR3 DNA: TGTGCCAGCAGCTTAGTGGGGGCCGGGGAGCTGTTTTTT; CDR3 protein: CASSLVGAGELFF
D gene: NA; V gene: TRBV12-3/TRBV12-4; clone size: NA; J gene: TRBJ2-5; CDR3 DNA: TGTGCCAGCAGTTTTCTCGGGACACAGAACACCGGGGAGCTGTACTTC; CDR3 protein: CASSFLGTQNTGELYF
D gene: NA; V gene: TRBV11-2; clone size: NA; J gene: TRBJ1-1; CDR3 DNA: TGTGCCAGCAGCTTTCAGGGCTCGAACGCTGAAGCTTTCTTT; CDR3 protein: CASSFQGSNAEAFF
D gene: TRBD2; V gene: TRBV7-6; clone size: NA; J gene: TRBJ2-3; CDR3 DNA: TGTGCCAGCAGCGATGGACTAGCGGGAGGGCAAGATACGCAGTATTTT; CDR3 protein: CASSDGLAGGQDTQYF
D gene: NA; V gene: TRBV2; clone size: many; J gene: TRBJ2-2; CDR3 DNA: TGTGCCAGCAGTGAGGTTTGGGGAAAGAACACCGGGGAGCTGTTTTTT; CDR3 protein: CASSEVWGKNTGELFF
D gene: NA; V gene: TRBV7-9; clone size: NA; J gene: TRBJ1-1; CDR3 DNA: TGTGCCAGCAGCTTAGGAGGAATGAACACTGAAGCTTTCTTT; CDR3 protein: CASSLGGMNTEAFF
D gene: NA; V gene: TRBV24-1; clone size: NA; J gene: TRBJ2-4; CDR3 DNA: TGTGCCACCAGTAGTCTAGCCAAAAACATTCAGTACTTC; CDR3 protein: CATSSLAKNIQYF
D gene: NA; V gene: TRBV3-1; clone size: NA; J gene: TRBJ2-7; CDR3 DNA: TGTGCCAGCAGCCCCCGGACCCGTAGCGAGCAGTACTTC; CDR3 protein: CASSPRTRSEQYF
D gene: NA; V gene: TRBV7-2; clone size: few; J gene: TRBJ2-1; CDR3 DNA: TGTGCCAGCACCCAAAAGGTGGGAGTCGGCTACAATGAGCAGTTCTTC; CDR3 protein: CASTQKVGVGYNEQFF
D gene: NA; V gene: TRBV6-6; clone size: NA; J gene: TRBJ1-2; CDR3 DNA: TGTGCCAGCTCCCGGGGGGGAGGGGGAAACTATGGCTACACCTTC; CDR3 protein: CASSRGGGGNYGYTF
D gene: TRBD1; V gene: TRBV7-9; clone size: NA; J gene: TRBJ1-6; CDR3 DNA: TGTGCCAGCAGCTTACCAGGGGGACAGAGTCAACCATTCAATTCACCCCTCCACTTT; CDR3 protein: CASSLPGGQSQPFNSPLHF
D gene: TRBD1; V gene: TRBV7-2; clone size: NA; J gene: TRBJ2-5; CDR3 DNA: TGTGCCAGCAGCTCCTCCCGACAGGGCGCGAGGGAGACCCAGTACTTC; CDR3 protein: CASSSSRQGARETQYF
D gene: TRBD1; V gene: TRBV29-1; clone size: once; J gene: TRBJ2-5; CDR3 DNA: TGCAGCGTTGACAGGGGGCAAGAGACCCAGTACTTC; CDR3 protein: CSVDRGQETQYF
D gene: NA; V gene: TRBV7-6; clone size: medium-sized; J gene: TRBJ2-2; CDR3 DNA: TGTGCCAGCAGCTATTCGAACACCGGGGAGCTGTTTTTT; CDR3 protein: CASSYSNTGELFF
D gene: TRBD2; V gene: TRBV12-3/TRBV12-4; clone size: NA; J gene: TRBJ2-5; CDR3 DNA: TGTGCCAGCAGTTTAGCCGGGACTAGTGAAGAGACCCAGTACTTC; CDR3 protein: CASSLAGTSEETQYF
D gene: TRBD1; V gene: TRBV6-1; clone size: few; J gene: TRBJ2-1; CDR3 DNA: TGTGCCAGCAGCTTAGAATACAGGGGGGCGAGTGAGCAGTTCTTC; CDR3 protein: CASSLEYRGASEQFF
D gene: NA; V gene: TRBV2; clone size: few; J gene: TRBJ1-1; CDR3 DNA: TGTGCCAGCAGTGACCAGGGGAACACTGAAGCTTTCTTT; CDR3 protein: CASSDQGNTEAFF
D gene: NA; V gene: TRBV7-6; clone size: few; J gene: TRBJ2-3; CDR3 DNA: TGTGCCAGCAGGCCACTAGCCCAGGCAGATACGCAGTATTTT; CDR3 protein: CASRPLAQADTQYF
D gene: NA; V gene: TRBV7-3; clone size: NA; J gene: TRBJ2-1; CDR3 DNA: TGTGCCAGCAGCATTACCCTCAGCTCCTACAATGAGCAGTTCTTC; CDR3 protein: CASSITLSSYNEQFF
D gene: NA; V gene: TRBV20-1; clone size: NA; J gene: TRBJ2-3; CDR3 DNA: TGCAGCGCTTCGGACAGCCGGCACACAGATACGCAGTATTTT; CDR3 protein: CSASDSRHTDTQYF
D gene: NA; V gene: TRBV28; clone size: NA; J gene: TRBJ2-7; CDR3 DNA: TGTGCCAGCACTCAGGGATCTAGCTACGAGCAGTACTTC; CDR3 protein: CASTQGSSYEQYF
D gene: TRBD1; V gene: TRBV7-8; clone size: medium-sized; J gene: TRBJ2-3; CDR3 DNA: TGTGCCAGCAGCCACCGGACAGGGGCAGATACGCAGTATTTT; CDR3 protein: CASSHRTGADTQYF
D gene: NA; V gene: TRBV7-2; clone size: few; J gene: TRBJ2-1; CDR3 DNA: TGTGCCAGCAGGGAGGGGGGGGTTGTCTCCTACAATGAGCAGTTCTTC; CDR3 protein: CASREGGVVSYNEQFF
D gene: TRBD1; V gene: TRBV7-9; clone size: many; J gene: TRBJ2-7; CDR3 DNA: TGTGCCAGCAGCTTAGATTGGACAGGAGTGCCCTACGAGCAGTACTTC; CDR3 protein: CASSLDWTGVPYEQYF